A single sample gave rise to the 29 T cell receptor beta chains below, sequenced in a study of T cells after yellow fever vaccination. TCRdb reanalysed the 5' RACE reads using MiXCR and keeps one entry per CDR3 protein. The repertoire has about 340,000 distinct CDR3 sequences, roughly an eighth of them found once; the top ten carry 2.5% to 4%. Here the sequenced sample was CD4+ T cells sorted from PBMCs, taken 15 days after the yellow fever booster vaccination. The receptors stem from a man between 18 and 29 years old who received the YFV17D yellow fever vaccine.

This clonotype was counted at least ten times. V and J are TRBV3-1 and TRBJ2-7; D is unclear. The CDR3 has 11 amino acids. Germline-derived CDR1 and CDR2 are LGHDT and YNNKEL (reference sequence). The V end was cut by 1 base, the J end by 5 bases, with 3 bases between. CDR3 sequence: CASSQVNEQYF. CDR3 DNA: TGTGCCAGCAGCCAAGTCAACGAGCAGTACTTC.

The V call is TRBV29-1, the J call TRBJ1-5; TRBD1 agrees at 8 bases. This CDR3 is 13 amino acids long. After removal of 4 bases from V and 7 bases from J, the junction contained 6 bases not matched to a gene. Germline V gene lookup returns CDR1 SQVTM and CDR2 ANQGSEA. The CDR3 spells CSVAQGAGQPQHF. CDR3 sequence (DNA): TGCAGCGTTGCCCAGGGGGCTGGACAGCCCCAGCATTTT.

In this sample, this clonotype turned up a few times. The chain recombines TRBV12-3 or TRBV12-4 with TRBJ1-1; no firm D call. V lost 6 bases to trimming and J lost 8 bases, with 10 bases between them. The CDR3 runs 11 residues. This CDR3 is CASRRTGEAFF. DNA for the CDR3: TGTGCCAGCAGGCGGACTGGAGAAGCTTTCTTT.

In its sample, this clonotype was seen a few times. V gene TRBV7-2 combines with J gene TRBJ1-5; D may be TRBD1 (6 bases). The CDR3 runs to 14 residues. The V and J ends lost 3 bases and 5 bases respectively, with 11 bases between them. The germline V gene encodes CDR1 SGHTA and CDR2 FQGNSA. This CDR3 is CASSLGGHYQPQHF. The CDR3 coding sequence is TGTGCCAGCAGCTTGGGGGGGCATTATCAGCCCCAGCATTTT.

The V and J genes are TRBV10-3 and TRBJ2-5; weak D call: TRBD1 (5 bases). This CDR3 is 15 amino acids long. Germline V gene sequence: CDR1 ENHRY, CDR2 SYGVKD. Trimming shortened V by 4 bases and J by 3 bases, and 15 bases separated the two germline ends. DNA of the CDR3: TGTGCCATCAGTGTTTCGGCGACAGAAGAAGAGACCCAGTACTTC. Its protein product is CAISVSATEEETQYF.

The chain has TRBV15 and TRBJ2-1; TRBD2 aligns across 12 bases. Trimming at V came to 3 bases and at J to 10 bases, leaving 10 bases not matched to a gene. Germline V gene data show CDR1 as LNHNV and CDR2 as YYDKDF (reference sequence). This CDR3 has 16 residues. CDR3: CATSRELAGGIREQFF. CDR3 coding DNA: TGTGCCACCAGCAGGGAACTAGCGGGGGGAATCAGGGAGCAGTTCTTC.

This clonotype was seen a handful of times. The CDR3: CATSTPENTGELFF. The DNA of the CDR3 is TGTGCCACCAGCACCCCAGAGAACACCGGGGAGCTGTTTTTT. This sequence joins TRBV15 and TRBJ2-2; D gene uncertain. CDR1 is LNHNV, CDR2 YYDKDF, per germline (reference sequence). The ends were cut back, 4 bases at V and 1 base at J, with 7 bases in the middle. This CDR3 spans 14 amino acids.

The V gene is TRBV4-3, the J gene TRBJ2-2; D is undetermined. From germline, CDR1 is LGHNA and CDR2 YSLEER. V was shortened by 0 bases and J by 6 bases, with 11 bases between the two germline ends. CDR3 size: 15 residues. DNA for the CDR3: TGCGCCAGCAGCCAAGATGTGAAGTTGGCCGGGGAGCTGTTTTTT. This encodes CASSQDVKLAGELFF.

The genes are TRBV28 and TRBJ1-1, with D perhaps matching TRBD1 (5 bases). The V end lost 5 bases, the J end lost 6 bases, and 13 bases lay between the germline ends. The CDR3 sequence is 13 residues long. The germline gives CDR1 MDHEN, CDR2 SYDVKM. CDR3 coding DNA: TGTGCCAGCAGTACCCCGTCGGGGCCTGAAGCTTTCTTT. Its translation is CASSTPSGPEAFF.

Judged by abundance, this clonotype is large. This chain joins TRBV7-9 and TRBJ2-4; possibly TRBD2 for D (5 bases). The CDR3 totals 14 residues. The V and J ends lost 2 bases and 1 base respectively, with 6 bases between them. Germline loops: CDR1 SEHNR, CDR2 FQNEAQ (reference sequence). The chain's CDR3 is CASSLRGAKNIQYF. The DNA of the CDR3 is TGTGCCAGCAGCTTAAGAGGGGCCAAAAACATTCAGTACTTC.

This clonotype occurred a few times. The chain joins TRBV7-2 to TRBJ1-2; the match to TRBD1 covers 7 bases. V trimming: 6 bases; J trimming: 4 bases; junction bases outside the gene matches: 5. The germline V gene has CDR1 SGHTA and CDR2 FQGNSA. CDR3 length: 13 amino acids. The CDR3 sequence is CASSQGGSYGYTF. CDR3 DNA sequence: TGTGCCAGCAGTCAGGGGGGAAGCTATGGCTACACCTTC.

This clonotype was seen a handful of times. The chain employs TRBV5-1 and TRBJ1-1, with no clear D. Germline loops: CDR1 SGHRS, CDR2 YFSETQ. The CDR3 has 14 residues. V was pared by 5 bases and J by 1 base, with 12 bases between. The CDR3 is CASSIHSPNTEAFF. The CDR3 bases are TGCGCCAGCAGTATCCACAGTCCGAACACTGAAGCTTTCTTT.

CDR3 coding DNA: TGTGCCAGCAGGTCGACCCCCACAGATACGCAGTATTTT. It is translated as CASRSTPTDTQYF. V gene TRBV9 combines with J gene TRBJ2-3; D not certain. Germline V CDR1 and CDR2: SGDLS, YYNGEE. V was cut by 5 bases and J by 2 bases, with 9 bases left in between. This CDR3 has 13 residues.

This clonotype was counted only a few times. The rearrangement links TRBV9 to TRBJ2-7; 8 nucleotides match TRBD2. Germline CDR1 is SGDLS and CDR2 is YYNGEE. The CDR3 has 15 residues. Trimming at V came to 0 bases and at J to 7 bases, leaving 9 bases not matched to a gene. CDR3 bases: TGTGCCAGCAGCGTAGGGGTCGGGACTAGTCGAGAGCAGTACTTC. Translation gives CASSVGVGTSREQYF. The entire variable domain, with the rest obtained from reference TRBV9 and TRBJ2-7, is as follows: DSGVTQTPKHLITATGQRVTLRCSPRSGDLSVYWYQQSLDQGLQFLIQYYNGEERAKGNILERFSAQQFPDLHSELNLSSLELGDSALYFCASSVGVGTSREQYFGPGTRLTVT.

The chain's CDR3 is CASSFGQGTKKLFF. DNA for the CDR3: TGTGCCAGCAGTTTTGGACAGGGCACGAAAAAACTGTTTTTT. The rearrangement joins TRBV12-3 or TRBV12-4 to TRBJ1-4; 8 nucleotides agree with TRBD1. The J segment lost 9 bases and the V segment lost 3 bases, leaving 6 bases of the junction unmatched. This CDR3 contains 14 residues.

The chain's CDR3 is CASSFQAGANVLTF. The CDR3 region has the DNA TGTGCCAGCAGTTTCCAAGCTGGGGCCAACGTCCTGACTTTC. The rearrangement uses TRBV28 and TRBJ2-6; D is uncertain. The germline CDR1 and CDR2 sequences are MDHEN and SYDVKM. There are 14 residues in the CDR3. V lost 3 bases and J lost 2, with 5 bases in between. The full variable domain, in which reference TRBV28 and TRBJ2-6 provide the parts outside the CDR3, is DVKVTQSSRYLVKRTGEKVFLECVQDMDHENMFWYRQDPGLGLRLIYFSYDVKMKEKGDIPEGYSVSREKKERFSLILESASTNQTSMYLCASSFQAGANVLTFGAGSRLTVL.

The rearrangement links TRBV18 to TRBJ1-5; D gene ambiguous. V lost 1 base and J lost 0, with 19 bases in between. Per the germline V gene, CDR1 is KGHSH and CDR2 is LQKENI. This CDR3 contains 19 residues. The CDR3 region is CASSPLVATHQNSNQPQHF. The CDR3 bases are TGTGCCAGCTCACCACTTGTCGCGACACACCAAAATAGCAATCAGCCCCAGCATTTT.

This clonotype is classed as medium-sized. The chain uses TRBV2 and TRBJ1-1, with 7 bases matching TRBD1. The V gene end was trimmed by 4 bases and the J gene end by 4 bases; junction bases not matched to a gene: 6. CDR1 is SNHLY, CDR2 FYNNEI, per germline. The CDR3 spans 14 residues. The CDR3 here is CASSGRQGSTEAFF. CDR3 bases: TGTGCCAGCAGTGGCAGACAGGGTAGCACTGAAGCTTTCTTT.

V is TRBV19 and J is TRBJ2-5; 7 bases agree with TRBD2. Trimming removed 0 bases from V and 1 base from J; junction bases left unmatched: 8. This CDR3 is 17 amino acids long. CDR1 LNHDA and CDR2 SQIVND come from the germline V gene (reference sequence). Written as DNA, the CDR3 is TGTGCCAGTAGTATAGACCCCCCCCGGGGGGTCCAAGAGACCCAGTACTTC. Translated, it gives CASSIDPPRGVQETQYF.

The J gene is TRBJ2-2, the V gene TRBV4-1, with TRBD2 identical over 9 bases. Germline V gene sequence: CDR1 MGHRA, CDR2 YSYEKL. V shed 1 base, J shed 6 bases, and the junction held 6 bases outside the gene matches. This CDR3 spans 16 amino acids. CDR3 amino acids: CASSQGRTSAPGELFF. CDR3 coding DNA: TGCGCCAGCAGCCAAGGCAGGACTAGCGCCCCCGGGGAGCTGTTTTTT.

This clonotype has just a few counts. The CDR3 sequence: CASSVGTAPGNTIYF. The CDR3 DNA reads as TGTGCCAGCAGCGTAGGGACAGCTCCCGGGAACACCATATATTTT. The gene calls are TRBV9 and TRBJ1-3; possibly TRBD1 for D (6 bases). Germline lookup yields CDR1 SGDLS and CDR2 YYNGEE. The CDR3 spans 15 residues. With 0 bases removed from V and 7 bases from J, the gap between germline ends came to 14 bases.

The chain combines TRBV7-2 with TRBJ2-1; D remains unclear. The CDR3 has 12 residues. Germline V lookup: CDR1 SGHTA, CDR2 FQGNSA. The V end was cut by 5 bases, the J end by 7 bases, with 9 bases between. CDR3: CASSPVRNEQFF. CDR3 bases: TGTGCCAGCAGCCCCGTCCGGAATGAGCAGTTCTTC.

This clonotype was counted between two and nine times. The chain is built from TRBV5-4 and TRBJ2-3; no definite D call. The length of the CDR3 is 15 residues. CDR1 is SGHNT and CDR2 is YYREEE in the germline V gene (reference sequence). The V end lost 0 bases, the J end lost 2 bases, and 10 bases lay between the germline ends. CDR3 bases: TGTGCCAGCAGCTTGGACCCAGGCCCCACAGATACGCAGTATTTT. The encoded protein is CASSLDPGPTDTQYF.

This clonotype was picked up a small number of times. The rearrangement joins TRBV5-1 to TRBJ1-1, with TRBD1 matching 7 bases. The CDR3 consists of 14 residues. The ends lost 4 bases at V and 1 base at J; junction bases unmatched: 4. CDR1 and CDR2 from the germline V gene are SGHRS and YFSETQ. DNA for the CDR3: TGCGCCAGCAGCACGGGACAGACGAACACTGAAGCTTTCTTT. Protein product: CASSTGQTNTEAFF.

This clonotype has a handful of counts. The V and J genes are TRBV15 and TRBJ2-3; D call uncertain. Germline lookup yields CDR1 LNHNV and CDR2 YYDKDF (reference sequence). V lost 0 bases, J lost 4 bases, and 5 bases lay in between. This CDR3 region has 13 residues. CDR3 sequence (DNA): TGTGCCACCAGCAGAGATCGGGCAGATACGCAGTATTTT. This gives the protein CATSRDRADTQYF. The whole variable domain, remainder taken from reference TRBV15 and TRBJ2-3, is DAMVIQNPRYQVTQFGKPVTLSCSQTLNHNVMYWYQQKSSQAPKLLFHYYDKDFNNEADTPDNFQSRRPNTSFCFLDIRSPGLGDTAMYLCATSRDRADTQYFGPGTRLTVL.

This clonotype has at least ten counts. The CDR3 region is CAISEGLTKGNSPLHF. CDR3 nucleotides: TGTGCCATCAGTGAGGGACTCACCAAGGGGAATTCACCCCTCCACTTT. The chain couples TRBV10-3 to TRBJ1-6; TRBD1 might be the D (5 bases). Trimming stripped 2 bases from V and 7 bases from J, with 15 bases between. Germline CDR1 and CDR2: ENHRY and SYGVKD. The CDR3 contains 16 residues.

This rearrangement joins TRBV19 to TRBJ2-6; 9 bases map to TRBD1. This CDR3 contains 17 residues. Germline V CDR1 and CDR2: LNHDA, SQIVND (reference sequence). The J segment lost 3 bases and the V segment lost 8 bases, leaving 11 bases of the junction unmatched. The CDR3 bases are TGTGCCAGTTGTTTAATGGACAGGGGTGATGGGGCCAACGTCCTGACTTTC. This encodes CASCLMDRGDGANVLTF.

This sequence joins TRBV2 and TRBJ2-7, with D unclear. The germline CDR1 and CDR2 sequences are SNHLY and FYNNEI. V lost 5 bases, J lost 4 bases, and 6 bases lay in between. There are 11 residues in the CDR3. The CDR3 region is CASSPLYEQYV. CDR3 DNA sequence: TGTGCCAGCAGTCCCCTTTACGAGCAGTACGTC.

The chain is built from TRBV4-1 and TRBJ2-5, with D hard to call. Germline loops: CDR1 MGHRA, CDR2 YSYEKL. The ends were cut back, 2 bases at V and 5 bases at J, with 12 bases in the middle. The CDR3 consists of 14 residues. In nucleotides, the CDR3 is TGCGCCAGCAGCCAACCCCGCCTCCGGGAGACCCAGTACTTC. Its protein is CASSQPRLRETQYF.